This note documents a single T cell receptor beta chain sequence. The antigen is undetermined. The data are from a study of CD8 T cells in Susac syndrome. Background on the study: Blood was drawn from Susac syndrome patients while they were therapy-naive, on corticosteroids, or on intravenous immunoglobulin alone.

The authors negatively isolated CD8+ and CD4+ T cells and FACS-enriched TEMRA cells. An amount of RNA that ranged from 0.5 to 1 ug was reverse transcribed with random hexamers. TCRdb redid the calling of the immunoSEQ multiplex PCR reads with MiXCR, one entry per CDR3 protein. There are about 240,000 distinct CDR3 sequences in the sample; approximately 95% occur only once, and approximately 0.094% lies in the top ten. Per germline, CDR1 LGHDT and CDR2 YNNKEL (reference sequence). V was trimmed by 4 bases and J by 4 bases, leaving 19 bases between them. The CDR3 contains 16 residues. The study, taken as a whole, reports: Expansion of clones was not seen in the CD4+ T cell repertoires of Susac syndrome.

The receptor was derived from a human donor with Susac syndrome. The sample taken for sequencing was CD4+ T cells from PBMCs. The chain carries TRBV3-1 and TRBJ1-2, with a tentative D call TRBD1 (5 bases). Written as DNA, the CDR3 is TGTGCCAGCAGCCGACGTGCGGGGCTAGTGCCCTATGGCTACACCTTC. Residues: CASSRRAGLVPYGYTF. Full variable domain (missing parts from reference TRBV3-1 and TRBJ1-2): DTAVSQTPKYLVTQMGNDKSIKCEQNLGHDTMYWYKQDSKKFLKIMFSYNNKELIINETVPNRFSPKSPDKAHLNLHINSLELGDSAVYFCASSRRAGLVPYGYTFGSGTRLTVV.